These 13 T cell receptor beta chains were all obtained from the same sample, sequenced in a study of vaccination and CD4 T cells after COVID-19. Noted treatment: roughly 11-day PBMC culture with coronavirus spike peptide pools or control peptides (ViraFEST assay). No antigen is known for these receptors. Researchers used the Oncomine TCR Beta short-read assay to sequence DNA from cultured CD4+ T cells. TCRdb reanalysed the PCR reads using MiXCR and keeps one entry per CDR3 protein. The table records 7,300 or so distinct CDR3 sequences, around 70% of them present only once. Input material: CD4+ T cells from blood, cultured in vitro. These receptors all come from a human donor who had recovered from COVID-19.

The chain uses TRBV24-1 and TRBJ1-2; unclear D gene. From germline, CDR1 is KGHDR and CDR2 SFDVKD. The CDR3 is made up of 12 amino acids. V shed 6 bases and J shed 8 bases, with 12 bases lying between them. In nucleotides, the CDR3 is TGTGCCACCAGTTCAAAAGGAGGGGGCTACACCTTC. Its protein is CATSSKGGGYTF.

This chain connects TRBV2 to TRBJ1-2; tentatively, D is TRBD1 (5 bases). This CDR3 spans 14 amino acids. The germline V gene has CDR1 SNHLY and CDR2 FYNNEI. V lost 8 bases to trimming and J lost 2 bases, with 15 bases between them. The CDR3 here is CASWSGRANYGYTF. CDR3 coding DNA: TGTGCCAGCTGGTCAGGGAGGGCGAACTATGGCTACACCTTC.

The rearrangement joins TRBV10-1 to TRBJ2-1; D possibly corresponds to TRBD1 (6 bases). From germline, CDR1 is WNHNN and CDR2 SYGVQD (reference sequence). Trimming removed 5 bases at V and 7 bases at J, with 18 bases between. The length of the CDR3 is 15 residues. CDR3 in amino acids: CASSPGAGDSNEQFF. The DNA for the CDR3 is TGCGCCAGCAGTCCCGGGGCAGGGGATAGTAATGAGCAGTTCTTC.

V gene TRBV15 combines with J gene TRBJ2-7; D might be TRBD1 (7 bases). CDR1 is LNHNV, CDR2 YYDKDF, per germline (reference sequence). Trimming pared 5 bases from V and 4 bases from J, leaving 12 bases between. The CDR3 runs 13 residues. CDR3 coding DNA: TGTGCCACCAGCGCGGGACAGAAATACGAGCAGTACTTC. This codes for CATSAGQKYEQYF.

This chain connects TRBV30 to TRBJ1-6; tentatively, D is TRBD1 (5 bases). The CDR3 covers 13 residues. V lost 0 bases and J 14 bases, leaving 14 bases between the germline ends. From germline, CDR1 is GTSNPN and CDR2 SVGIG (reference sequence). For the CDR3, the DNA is TGTGCCTGGAGTGTCCCAGGGCCATCGGCCCTCCACTTT. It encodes CAWSVPGPSALHF.

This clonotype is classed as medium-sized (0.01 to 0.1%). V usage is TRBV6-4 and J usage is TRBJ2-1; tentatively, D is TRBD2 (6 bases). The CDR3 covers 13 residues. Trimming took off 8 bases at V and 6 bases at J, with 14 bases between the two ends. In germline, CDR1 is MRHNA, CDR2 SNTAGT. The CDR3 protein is CASASGTGNEQFF. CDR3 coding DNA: TGTGCCAGCGCTTCCGGGACTGGCAATGAGCAGTTCTTC.

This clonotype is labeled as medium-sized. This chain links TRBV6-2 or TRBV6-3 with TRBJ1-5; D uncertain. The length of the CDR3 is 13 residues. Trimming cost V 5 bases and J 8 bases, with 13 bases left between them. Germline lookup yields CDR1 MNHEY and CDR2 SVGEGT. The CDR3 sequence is CASSRAGKEPQHF. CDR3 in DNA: TGTGCCAGCAGTCGTGCAGGAAAGGAGCCCCAGCATTTT.

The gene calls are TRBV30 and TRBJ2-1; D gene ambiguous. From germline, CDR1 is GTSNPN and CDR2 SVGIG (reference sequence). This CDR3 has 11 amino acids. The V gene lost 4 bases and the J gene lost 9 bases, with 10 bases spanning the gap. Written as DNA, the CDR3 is TGTGCCTGGAATAGGATGGGTGAGCAGTTCTTC. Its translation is CAWNRMGEQFF.

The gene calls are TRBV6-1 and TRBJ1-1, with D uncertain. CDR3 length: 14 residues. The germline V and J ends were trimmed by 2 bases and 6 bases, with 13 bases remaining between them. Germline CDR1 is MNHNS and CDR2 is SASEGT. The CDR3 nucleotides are TGTGCCAGCAGTGAATCTGGGATCAGCCCTGAAGCTTTCTTT. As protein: CASSESGISPEAFF.

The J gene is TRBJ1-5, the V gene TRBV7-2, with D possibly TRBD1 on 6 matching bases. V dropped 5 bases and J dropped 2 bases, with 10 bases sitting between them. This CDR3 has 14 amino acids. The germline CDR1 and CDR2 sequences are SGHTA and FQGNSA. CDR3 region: CASSLRQGNQPQHF. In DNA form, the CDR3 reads TGTGCCAGCAGCCTCCGACAGGGCAATCAGCCCCAGCATTTT.

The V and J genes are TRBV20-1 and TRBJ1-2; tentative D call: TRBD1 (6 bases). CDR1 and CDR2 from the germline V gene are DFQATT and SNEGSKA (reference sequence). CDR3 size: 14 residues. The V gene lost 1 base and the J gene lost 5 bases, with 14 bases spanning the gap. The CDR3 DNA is TGCAGTGCTAGAGGGGCGGACAGCGGGTATGGCTACACCTTC. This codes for CSARGADSGYGYTF.

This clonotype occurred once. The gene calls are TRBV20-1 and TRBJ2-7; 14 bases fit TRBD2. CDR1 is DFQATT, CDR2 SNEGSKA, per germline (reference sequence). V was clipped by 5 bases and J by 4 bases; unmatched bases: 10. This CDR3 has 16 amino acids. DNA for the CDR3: TGCAGTGCTTCTGGGACTAGCGGGAGTGAAGCATACGAGCAGTACTTC. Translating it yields CSASGTSGSEAYEQYF.

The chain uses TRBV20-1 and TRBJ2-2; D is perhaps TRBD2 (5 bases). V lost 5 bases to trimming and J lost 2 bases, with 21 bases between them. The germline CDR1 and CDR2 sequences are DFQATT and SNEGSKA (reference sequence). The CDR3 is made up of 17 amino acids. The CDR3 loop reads CSAPRTGRKINTGELFF. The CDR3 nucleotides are TGCAGTGCTCCGAGGACTGGACGAAAGATTAACACCGGGGAGCTGTTTTTT.